These T cell receptor beta chains were read from a single sample in a study of blood T cell repertoires in COVID-19. The protocol was immunoSEQ multiplex PCR, while the TCRdb copy is restricted to in-frame clones and leaves out a portion. The table has over 100,000 clones, less than 90% seen once. The sequenced material came from PBMCs or T cells enriched from blood (not recorded which). Receptor source: a woman aged 30 to 39 who had recovered from COVID-19. Both conserved end residues are part of each CDR3. The order of the fields is V gene, J gene, CDR3 protein.

v_gene: TRBV5-3; j_gene: TRBJ1-6; CDR3aa: CARSAHRGLNSPLHF
v_gene: TRBV5-8; j_gene: TRBJ2-5; CDR3aa: CASSLGVRGQETQYF
v_gene: TRBV14; j_gene: TRBJ2-3; CDR3aa: CASSQASRTQYF
v_gene: TRBV18; j_gene: TRBJ1-1; CDR3aa: CASSLRAQESLNTEAFF
v_gene: TRBV4-2; j_gene: TRBJ1-1; CDR3aa: CASSQDWSTGNTEAFF
v_gene: TRBV7-6; j_gene: TRBJ2-5; CDR3aa: CASSLDRETQYF
v_gene: TRBV6-2/TRBV6-3; j_gene: TRBJ2-7; CDR3aa: CASSRGGSYEQYF
v_gene: TRBV4-1; j_gene: TRBJ1-2; CDR3aa: CASAATGSVRGYTF
v_gene: TRBV29-1; j_gene: TRBJ2-1; CDR3aa: CSVEAGQGYYNEQFF
v_gene: TRBV18; j_gene: TRBJ2-1; CDR3aa: CASSPGQGGINEQFF
v_gene: TRBV20-1; j_gene: TRBJ1-5; CDR3aa: CSASPGTDYQPQHF
v_gene: TRBV7-2; j_gene: TRBJ1-2; CDR3aa: CASSSLPQGSGYTF
v_gene: TRBV11-2; j_gene: TRBJ1-6; CDR3aa: CASSLGDRVNNSPLHF
v_gene: TRBV3-1/TRBV3-2; j_gene: TRBJ2-5; CDR3aa: CASSDMVLSETQYF
v_gene: TRBV28; j_gene: TRBJ1-5; CDR3aa: CASSLAANQPQHF
v_gene: TRBV4-1; j_gene: TRBJ2-1; CDR3aa: CASSQGALGQLYNEQFF
v_gene: TRBV2; j_gene: TRBJ1-5; CDR3aa: CASSPGQGAQPQHF
v_gene: TRBV28; j_gene: TRBJ1-2; CDR3aa: CASSLYRGRSGYTF
v_gene: TRBV6-5; j_gene: TRBJ1-4; CDR3aa: CASSYGQGNEKLFF
v_gene: TRBV5-1; j_gene: TRBJ1-6; CDR3aa: CASRGSGSNSPLHF
v_gene: TRBV4-2; j_gene: TRBJ2-1; CDR3aa: CASSHRSGISYNEQFF
v_gene: TRBV7-8; j_gene: TRBJ1-1; CDR3aa: CASSPHGGPAFF
v_gene: TRBV18; j_gene: TRBJ1-1; CDR3aa: CASSPRQENTEAFF
v_gene: TRBV2; j_gene: TRBJ2-3; CDR3aa: CASGSLAARTDTQYF
v_gene: TRBV7-8; j_gene: TRBJ2-5; CDR3aa: CASSVGDFQETQYF
v_gene: TRBV7-2; j_gene: TRBJ2-7; CDR3aa: CASSPGLAGGSYEQYF
v_gene: TRBV28; j_gene: TRBJ2-7; CDR3aa: CASSSGAGGTYEQYF
v_gene: TRBV21-1; j_gene: TRBJ1-2; CDR3aa: CASSSNRGDGYTF
v_gene: TRBV7-2; j_gene: TRBJ2-3; CDR3aa: CASSLGARTDTQYF
v_gene: TRBV6-2/TRBV6-3; j_gene: TRBJ1-4; CDR3aa: CASSYPRSNEKLFF
v_gene: TRBV28; j_gene: TRBJ2-7; CDR3aa: CASRTSGRTYEQYF
v_gene: TRBV10-3; j_gene: TRBJ2-7; CDR3aa: CAISDAGRYEQYF